This T cell receptor beta chain was recovered during a study of CD8 T cells in ankylosing spondylitis. V lost 11 bases and J 5 bases, leaving 12 bases between the germline ends. The CDR3 is made up of 12 amino acids. Germline V gene sequence: CDR1 MGHDK, CDR2 SYGVNS. This clonotype was counted a single time. The antigen is not known. Study-level findings and limits: A number of the motif variants had already been described in reactive arthritis synovial fluid and blood. A motif in TCR beta, a set of seven to nine highly homologous variants, appeared characteristic of ankylosing spondylitis blood. Significantly higher representation of disease-linked clones was reported for matched ankylosing spondylitis synovial fluid.

One entry per CDR3 protein results from TCRdb running MiXCR on the 5' RACE reads. The table has around 130,000 distinct CDR3 sequences, roughly a sixth seen once; the top ten hold about 33%. The gene calls are TRBV25-1 and TRBJ1-4; no clear D. The clonotype originates from a male donor with ankylosing spondylitis. Sequencing was carried out using blood, either unsorted or a sorted T cell fraction (not recorded which). The CDR3 loop is CAPVRENEKLFF. The CDR3 bases are TGTGCCCCGGTTCGGGAAAATGAAAAACTGTTTTTT.